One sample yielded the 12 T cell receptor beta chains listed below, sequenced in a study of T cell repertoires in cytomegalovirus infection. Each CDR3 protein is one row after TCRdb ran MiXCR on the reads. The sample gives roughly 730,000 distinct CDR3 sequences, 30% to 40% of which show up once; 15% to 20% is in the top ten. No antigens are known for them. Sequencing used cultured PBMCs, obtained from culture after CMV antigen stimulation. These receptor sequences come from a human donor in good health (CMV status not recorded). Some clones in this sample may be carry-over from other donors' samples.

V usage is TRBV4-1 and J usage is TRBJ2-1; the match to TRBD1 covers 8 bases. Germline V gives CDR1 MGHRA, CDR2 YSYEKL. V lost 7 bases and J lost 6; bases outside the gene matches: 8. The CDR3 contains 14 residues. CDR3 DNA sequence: TGCGCCAGCACTCGGGACAGGAACTCCAATGAGCAGTTCTTC. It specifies CASTRDRNSNEQFF.

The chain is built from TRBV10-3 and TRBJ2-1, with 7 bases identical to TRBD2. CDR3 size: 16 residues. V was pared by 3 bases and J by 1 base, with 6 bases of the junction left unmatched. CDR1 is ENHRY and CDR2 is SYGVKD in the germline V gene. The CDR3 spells CAISELASQSYNEQFF. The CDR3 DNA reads TGTGCCATCAGTGAACTAGCGAGTCAGTCCTACAATGAGCAGTTCTTC.

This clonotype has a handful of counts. Written as DNA, the CDR3 is TGTGCCAGCAGTCCCCCAACGGTGAGAGGAAACACCATATATTTT. It codes for CASSPPTVRGNTIYF. The chain uses TRBV28 and TRBJ1-3; D gene ambiguous. Trimming pared 5 bases from V and 4 bases from J, leaving 15 bases between. The CDR3 covers 15 residues. The germline gives CDR1 MDHEN, CDR2 SYDVKM.

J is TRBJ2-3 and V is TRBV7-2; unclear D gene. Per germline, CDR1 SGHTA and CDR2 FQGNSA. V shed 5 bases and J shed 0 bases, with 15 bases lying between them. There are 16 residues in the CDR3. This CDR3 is CASSKTWAPSTDTQYF. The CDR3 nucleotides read TGTGCCAGCAGCAAAACGTGGGCCCCTAGCACAGATACGCAGTATTTT.

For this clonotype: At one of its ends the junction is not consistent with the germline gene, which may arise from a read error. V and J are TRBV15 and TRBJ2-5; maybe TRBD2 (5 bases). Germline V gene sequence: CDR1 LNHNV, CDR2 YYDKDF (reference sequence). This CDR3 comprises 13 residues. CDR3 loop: CATSRALGEAQYF. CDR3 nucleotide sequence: TGTGCCACCAGCAGAGCCCTGGGAGAGGCCCAGTACTTC.

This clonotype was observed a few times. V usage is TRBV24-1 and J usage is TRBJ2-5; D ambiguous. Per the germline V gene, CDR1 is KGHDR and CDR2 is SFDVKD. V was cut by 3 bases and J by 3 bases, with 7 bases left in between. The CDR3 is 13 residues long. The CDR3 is CATSDTAEETQYF. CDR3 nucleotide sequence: TGTGCCACCAGTGATACAGCTGAAGAGACCCAGTACTTC.

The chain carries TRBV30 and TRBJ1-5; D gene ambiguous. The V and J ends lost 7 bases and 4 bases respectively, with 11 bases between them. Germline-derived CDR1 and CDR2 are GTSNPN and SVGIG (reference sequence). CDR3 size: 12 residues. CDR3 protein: CASDGLNQPQHF. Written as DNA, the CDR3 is TGTGCCTCGGACGGATTGAATCAGCCCCAGCATTTT.

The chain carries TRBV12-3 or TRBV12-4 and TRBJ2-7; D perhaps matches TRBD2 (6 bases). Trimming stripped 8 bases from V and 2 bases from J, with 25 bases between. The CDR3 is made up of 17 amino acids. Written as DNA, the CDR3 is TGTGCCAGCGCACTTGGGGGGTTCAAGGATCGGACCTACGAGCAGTACTTC. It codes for CASALGGFKDRTYEQYF.

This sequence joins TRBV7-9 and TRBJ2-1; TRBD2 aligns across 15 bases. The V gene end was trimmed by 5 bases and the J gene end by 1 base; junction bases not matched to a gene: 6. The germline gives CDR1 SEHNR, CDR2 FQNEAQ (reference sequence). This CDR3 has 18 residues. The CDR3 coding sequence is TGTGCCAGCAGCCCCGGGACTAGCGGGAGGAGGTCCTACAATGAGCAGTTCTTC. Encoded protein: CASSPGTSGRRSYNEQFF.

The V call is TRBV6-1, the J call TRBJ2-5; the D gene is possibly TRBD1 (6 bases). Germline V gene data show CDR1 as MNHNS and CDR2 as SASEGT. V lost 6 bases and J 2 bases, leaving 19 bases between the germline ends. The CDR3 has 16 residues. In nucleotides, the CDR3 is TGTGCCAGCAGACCCCAACAGGGAACGAAACAAGAGACCCAGTACTTC. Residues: CASRPQQGTKQETQYF.

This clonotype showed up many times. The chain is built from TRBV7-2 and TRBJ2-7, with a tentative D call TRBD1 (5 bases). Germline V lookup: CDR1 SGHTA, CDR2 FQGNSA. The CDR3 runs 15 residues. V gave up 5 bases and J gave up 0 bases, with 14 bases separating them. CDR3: CASSHRQLSSYEQYF. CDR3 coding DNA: TGTGCCAGCAGCCACAGACAGCTCAGCTCCTACGAGCAGTACTTC.

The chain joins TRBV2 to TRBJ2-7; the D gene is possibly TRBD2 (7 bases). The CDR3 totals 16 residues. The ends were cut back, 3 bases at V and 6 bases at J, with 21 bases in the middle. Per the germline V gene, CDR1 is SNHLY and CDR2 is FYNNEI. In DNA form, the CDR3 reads TGTGCCAGCAGTGATTTAGAGGGACTACGACAGGCCGAGCAGTACTTC. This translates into CASSDLEGLRQAEQYF.